The sequence of this TCR beta chain was determined in a study of blood T cells in healthy people across ages. The people who gave samples were healthy Caucasians from Russia, aged roughly 6 to 100. Peripheral blood, about 10 milliliters per donor, was collected. Samples each had at least 6 micrograms of total RNA extracted. This clonotype was seen a few times. With a J-beta primer mix and a sample-barcoded 5' primer, a second PCR ran 7 to 11 cycles. With 12 random nucleotides, a template-switch adaptor tagged each individual cDNA molecule. TCRdb analysed the 5' RACE reads with MiXCR anew, one entry per CDR3 protein. This sample yields 550,000 to 700,000 distinct CDR3 sequences, of which 25% to 30% are seen a single time; around 18% belongs to the top ten. With 4 bases clipped from V and 4 bases from J, the junction kept 11 bases outside the gene matches. CDR3 length equals 16 residues. The germline gives CDR1 SGDLS, CDR2 YYNGEE.

Sequenced sample: blood. The chain links TRBV9 to TRBJ2-3; TRBD2 matches at 8 bases. This TCR was recovered from a woman aged 70-85 years in good health. In DNA form, the CDR3 reads TGTGCCAGCAGCTTGAGCGGGGGCCCAAATGCAGATACGCAGTATTTT. It codes for CASSLSGGPNADTQYF.